A single sample is the source of the 21 T cell receptor beta chains below, sequenced in a study of immune evolution from preneoplasia to lung adenocarcinoma. The table came from immunoSEQ multiplex PCR; TCRdb's copy has only in-frame clones and leaves some out. The sample carries about 4,900 clones, more than 75% recorded once. The specimen was FFPE lung adenocarcinoma in situ tissue. Receptors originate from a person aged 70 to 80 with lung adenocarcinoma.

The CDR3 is CATTLGTGSNEKLFF. DNA of the CDR3: TGTGCCACCACCCTGGGGACAGGGAGTAATGAAAAACTGTTTTTT. The chain has TRBV15 and TRBJ1-4; 9 bases line up with TRBD1. CDR1 is LNHNV, CDR2 YYDKDF, per germline (reference sequence). CDR3 length: 15 residues. V was clipped by 7 bases and J by 4 bases; unmatched bases: 7. Combining the CDR3 with reference TRBV15 and TRBJ1-4 gives the whole variable domain DAMVIQNPRYQVTQFGKPVTLSCSQTLNHNVMYWYQQKSSQAPKLLFHYYDKDFNNEADTPDNFQSRRPNTSFCFLDIRSPGLGDTAMYLCATTLGTGSNEKLFFGSGTQLSVL.

The chain is built from TRBV11-3 and TRBJ1-5, with D tentatively TRBD1 (6 bases). V lost 7 bases and J 0 bases, leaving 13 bases between the germline ends. The V gene's germline CDR1 is SGHNT and CDR2 YENEEA. The CDR3 contains 15 residues. For the CDR3, the DNA is TGTGCCAGCACCTCTGGACAGAGTAGCAATCAGCCCCAGCATTTT. This sequence encodes CASTSGQSSNQPQHF.

The V call is TRBV9, the J call TRBJ2-7, with 9 positions matching TRBD2. The V segment lost 4 bases and the J segment 6 bases; nucleotides outside the gene matches: 14. The CDR3 is made up of 16 amino acids. CDR1 and CDR2 from the germline V gene are SGDLS and YYNGEE. CDR3 loop: CASSPAGGRGLREQYF. The CDR3 coding sequence is TGTGCCAGCAGCCCCGCGGGGGGGAGAGGTTTACGCGAGCAGTACTTC.

This clone was observed a few times. The V and J genes are TRBV7-3 and TRBJ2-1; 15 nucleotides align to TRBD2. J lost 7 bases, V lost 2 bases, and 6 bases had no gene match. CDR1 and CDR2 (germline): SGHTA, FQGTGA. There are 17 residues in the CDR3. The CDR3 bases are TGTGCCAGCAGCTTAGGGGGACTAGCGGGAGGAGGGAATGAGCAGTTCTTC. Its translation is CASSLGGLAGGGNEQFF.

This chain connects TRBV5-1 to TRBJ2-2; D is perhaps TRBD1 (5 bases). The germline V gene has CDR1 SGHRS and CDR2 YFSETQ. The CDR3 totals 14 residues. V was clipped by 2 bases and J by 4 bases, with 9 bases between them. The CDR3 region has the DNA TGCGCCAGCAGCTTCCAGGGTCCCACCGGGGAGCTGTTTTTT. This encodes CASSFQGPTGELFF. The full variable domain, its missing parts supplied by reference TRBV5-1 and TRBJ2-2, is KAGVTQTPRYLIKTRGQQVTLSCSPISGHRSVSWYQQTPGQGLQFLFEYFSETQRNKGNFPGRFSGRQFSNSRSEMNVSTLELGDSALYLCASSFQGPTGELFFGEGSRLTVL.

The chain combines TRBV19 with TRBJ2-1, with D possibly called TRBD1 or TRBD2 (6 bases each). Trimming took off 10 bases at V and 0 bases at J, with 16 bases between the two ends. Germline-derived CDR1 and CDR2 are LNHDA and SQIVND (reference sequence). The CDR3 is 15 amino acids. The CDR3 DNA reads TGTGCCACCTCTGAGGGGGGAAGCTCCTACAATGAGCAGTTCTTC. This sequence encodes CATSEGGSSYNEQFF.

The V call is TRBV11-2, the J call TRBJ1-1, with D possibly matching TRBD1 (6 bases). V lost 5 bases to trimming and J lost 6 bases, with 13 bases between them. Germline CDR1 is SGHAT and CDR2 is FQNNGV. The CDR3 covers 13 residues. This chain's CDR3 is CASSHPGVAEAFF. CDR3 nucleotide sequence: TGTGCCAGCAGCCACCCAGGGGTGGCTGAAGCTTTCTTT. Together with reference TRBV11-2 and TRBJ1-1, the CDR3 gives the full variable domain: EAGVAQSPRYKIIEKRQSVAFWCNPISGHATLYWYQQILGQGPKLLIQFQNNGVVDDSQLPKDRFSAERLKGVDSTLKIQPAKLEDSAVYLCASSHPGVAEAFFGQGTRLTVV.

The chain's CDR3 is CASSSPGFSEAFF. The CDR3, as DNA: TGTGCCAGCAGCTCGCCTGGTTTTTCTGAAGCTTTCTTT. The chain has TRBV7-9 and TRBJ1-1; D gene ambiguous. CDR3 length equals 13 residues. V lost 4 bases and J 6 bases, leaving 12 bases between the germline ends. The V gene's germline CDR1 is SEHNR and CDR2 FQNEAQ (reference sequence).

This rearrangement joins TRBV5-6 to TRBJ2-4, with 7 positions matching TRBD2. The germline V gene has CDR1 SGHDT and CDR2 YYEEEE. CDR3 length equals 17 residues. The trim removed 4 bases at V and 0 bases at J, leaving 10 bases unmatched. CDR3 bases: TGTGCCAGCAGCCGGGTAAAAGCGGGGCTAGCCAAAAACATTCAGTACTTC. Residues: CASSRVKAGLAKNIQYF.

The V call is TRBV7-3, the J call TRBJ2-2; TRBD1 might be the D (7 bases). Germline values: CDR1 SGHTA, CDR2 FQGTGA. The germline V and J ends were trimmed by 2 bases and 7 bases, with 8 bases remaining between them. The CDR3 is 13 residues long. The chain's CDR3 is CASSLQGGGELFF. For the CDR3, the DNA is TGTGCCAGCAGCTTACAGGGGGGCGGGGAGCTGTTTTTT. The variable domain in full, with the rest retrieved from reference TRBV7-3 and TRBJ2-2, is GAGVSQTPSNKVTEKGKYVELRCDPISGHTALYWYRQSLGQGPEFLIYFQGTGAADDSGLPNDRFFAVRPEGSVSTLKIQRTERGDSAVYLCASSLQGGGELFFGEGSRLTVL.

V and J are TRBV2 and TRBJ2-2; 8 nucleotides line up with TRBD1. The CDR3 is 16 amino acids. The J segment lost 4 bases and the V segment lost 5 bases, leaving 9 bases of the junction unmatched. In germline, CDR1 is SNHLY, CDR2 FYNNEI. The CDR3 reads CASSSPAGGFTGELFF. The CDR3 DNA is TGTGCCAGCAGTTCACCGGCAGGGGGCTTCACCGGGGAGCTGTTTTTT.

This chain joins TRBV5-1 and TRBJ2-3; TRBD1 matches 8 bases. The CDR3 is 14 residues long. Germline lookup yields CDR1 SGHRS and CDR2 YFSETQ. V lost 4 bases, J lost 2 bases, and 3 bases stayed unmatched. The CDR3 loop reads CASSVGQATDTQYF. CDR3 DNA sequence: TGCGCCAGCAGCGTGGGACAGGCCACAGATACGCAGTATTTT.

This sequence joins TRBV7-9 and TRBJ2-3, with D perhaps TRBD1 or TRBD2 (5 bases each). The germline CDR1 and CDR2 sequences are SEHNR and FQNEAQ (reference sequence). Trimming shortened V by 5 bases and J by 4 bases, and 13 bases separated the two germline ends. The CDR3 has 14 residues. In nucleotides, the CDR3 is TGTGCCAGCAGCCGAGGGGAGTTGGCAGATACGCAGTATTTT. The encoded protein is CASSRGELADTQYF. Full variable domain (rest looked up from reference TRBV7-9 and TRBJ2-3): DTGVSQNPRHKITKRGQNVTFRCDPISEHNRLYWYRQTLGQGPEFLTYFQNEAQLEKSRLLSDRFSAERPKGSFSTLEIQRTEQGDSAMYLCASSRGELADTQYFGPGTRLTVL.

The table lists this clone with a few counts. This chain uses TRBV28 with TRBJ2-2, with no clear D. V gave up 4 bases and J gave up 8 bases, with 14 bases separating them. The CDR3 length is 14 residues. Germline assignment: CDR1 MDHEN and CDR2 SYDVKM. The DNA of the CDR3 is TGTGCCAGCAGTTCGGGCAGGTCTCTGGGGGAGCTGTTTTTT. Its protein product is CASSSGRSLGELFF. Variable domain in full (rest from reference TRBV28 and TRBJ2-2): DVKVTQSSRYLVKRTGEKVFLECVQDMDHENMFWYRQDPGLGLRLIYFSYDVKMKEKGDIPEGYSVSREKKERFSLILESASTNQTSMYLCASSSGRSLGELFFGEGSRLTVL.

This rearrangement joins TRBV7-3 to TRBJ1-5, with 9 bases identical to TRBD1. J lost 7 bases, V lost 4 bases, and 11 bases had no gene match. The germline gives CDR1 SGHTA, CDR2 FQGTGA. This CDR3 has 16 residues. The CDR3 protein is CASSSDPGQGWQPQHF. Written as DNA, the CDR3 is TGTGCCAGCAGCTCAGACCCGGGACAGGGATGGCAGCCCCAGCATTTT. The full variable domain, its missing parts supplied by reference TRBV7-3 and TRBJ1-5, is GAGVSQTPSNKVTEKGKYVELRCDPISGHTALYWYRQSLGQGPEFLIYFQGTGAADDSGLPNDRFFAVRPEGSVSTLKIQRTERGDSAVYLCASSSDPGQGWQPQHFGDGTRLSIL.

For this clone: The same CDR3 is also encoded by other DNA sequences in this sample. This chain joins TRBV5-1 and TRBJ2-7, with D possibly called TRBD1 or TRBD2 (6 bases each). The CDR3 has 17 amino acids. Deletions cut 0 bases from V and 2 bases from J, with 18 bases between. Germline-derived CDR1 and CDR2 are SGHRS and YFSETQ. The CDR3 sequence: CASSLGRAGTPTYEQYF. The DNA of the CDR3 is TGCGCCAGCAGCTTGGGTAGGGCGGGGACACCAACCTACGAGCAGTACTTC.

The chain employs TRBV6-5 and TRBJ2-7, with TRBD2 as a possible D gene (5 bases). The V end was cut by 0 bases, the J end by 4 bases, with 10 bases between. Germline V CDR1 and CDR2: MNHEY, SVGAGI. The CDR3 covers 14 residues. CDR3 coding DNA: TGTGCCAGCAGTTACTCGACTAATGGATACGAGCAGTACTTC. This encodes CASSYSTNGYEQYF.

This clone is labeled hyperexpanded (1% or more). The V call is TRBV9, the J call TRBJ2-5, with D tentatively TRBD1 (5 bases). Germline assignment: CDR1 SGDLS and CDR2 YYNGEE. The CDR3 has 13 amino acids. V was clipped by 5 bases and J by 3 bases, with 11 bases between them. This CDR3 is CASSSQGEETQYF. Written as DNA, the CDR3 is TGTGCCAGCAGTTCTCAGGGTGAAGAGACCCAGTACTTC.

The chain links TRBV11-2 to TRBJ1-3; weak D call: TRBD1 (6 bases). CDR1 and CDR2 from the germline V gene are SGHAT and FQNNGV. Trimming stripped 2 bases from V and 0 bases from J, with 17 bases between. The CDR3 covers 18 residues. The CDR3 DNA reads as TGTGCCAGCAGCTTACAGTCACTGGGAGGGGGCTCTGGAAACACCATATATTTT. Its translation: CASSLQSLGGGSGNTIYF.

This sequence joins TRBV18 and TRBJ2-7; D may match TRBD1 or TRBD2 (5 bases each). The CDR3 contains 15 residues. Germline CDR1 KGHSH, CDR2 LQKENI. V lost 4 bases and J lost 2, with 15 bases in between. CDR3 amino acids: CASSLVRDPTYEQYF. In DNA, the CDR3 is TGTGCCAGCTCACTCGTCCGGGACCCAACCTACGAGCAGTACTTC.

The V and J genes are TRBV23-1 and TRBJ2-1, with TRBD2 matching 7 bases. TRBV23-1 is identified as an open reading frame with a role that is uncertain. Trimming took 0 bases from V and 6 from J; bases not matched to a gene: 8. CDR3 length equals 16 residues. The CDR3 coding sequence is TGCGCCAGCAGTCAATCGGCGGCGGGAGTTTCCAATGAGCAGTTCTTC. Translating gives CASSQSAAGVSNEQFF.